The sequence of this T cell receptor (beta chain) was determined in a study of CD8 T cells in ankylosing spondylitis. With molecular barcodes, quantitative 5'-RACE was used to make the TCR beta libraries. From the 5' RACE reads, TCRdb called clonotypes with MiXCR, one entry per CDR3 protein. The data contain 40,000 to 50,000 distinct CDR3 sequences, 4% of them singletons. CDR3 length: 13 amino acids. CDR1 is SGDLS and CDR2 is YYNGEE in the germline V gene. Trimming took 3 bases from V and 2 from J, leaving 7 bases between them. Study-wide findings and caveats: For ankylosing spondylitis blood, a TCR beta motif of 8 or 9 highly homologous variants appeared characteristic. The study looked at matched synovial fluid samples from ankylosing spondylitis patients. Disease-linked clones were reported to be significantly enriched there.

This clonotype was recorded at least ten times. What it binds is not known. Sequenced input: blood, either unsorted or a sorted T cell fraction (not recorded which). The receptor was derived from a female donor with ankylosing spondylitis or in good health (not recorded which). This sequence joins TRBV9 and TRBJ2-3; tentative D call: TRBD1 (5 bases). The CDR3 coding sequence is TGTGCCAGCAGCGGGGGCTCCACAGATACGCAGTATTTT. Protein: CASSGGSTDTQYF.